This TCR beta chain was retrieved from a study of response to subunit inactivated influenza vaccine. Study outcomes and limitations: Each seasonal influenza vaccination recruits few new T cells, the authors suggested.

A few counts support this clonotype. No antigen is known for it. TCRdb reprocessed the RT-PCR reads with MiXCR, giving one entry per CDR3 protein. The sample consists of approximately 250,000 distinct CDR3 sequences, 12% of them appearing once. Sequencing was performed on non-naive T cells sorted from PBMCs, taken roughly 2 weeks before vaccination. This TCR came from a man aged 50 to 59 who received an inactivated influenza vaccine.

The CDR3: CASSLQKDPGSSYNEQFF. In DNA, the CDR3 is TGTGCCAGCAGCCTACAAAAAGACCCAGGGAGCTCCTACAATGAGCAGTTCTTC. The chain joins TRBV4-2 to TRBJ2-1; D is tentatively TRBD1 or TRBD2 (5 bases each). The germline V and J ends were trimmed by 4 bases and 0 bases, with 19 bases remaining between them. Germline CDR1 is LGHNA and CDR2 is YNFKEQ. This CDR3 is built from 18 residues.